The next 13 T cell receptor beta chains were all read from a single sample in a study of blood T cell repertoires in COVID-19. The table came from immunoSEQ multiplex PCR; TCRdb's copy has only in-frame clones and leaves some out. Among approximately 220,000 clones, 80% to 90% were seen once, and the ten largest hold less than 11%. The specimen was peripheral blood. The origin of the receptors is a woman older than 75 with acute or convalescent COVID-19.

This clone was picked up a small number of times. The V gene is TRBV4-1, the J gene TRBJ2-7; TRBD2 is a possible D gene (6 bases). This CDR3 contains 12 residues. The V gene's germline CDR1 is MGHRA and CDR2 YSYEKL. V lost 0 bases to trimming and J lost 13 bases, with 13 bases between them. Here the CDR3 reads CASSQDGGLYYF. The CDR3 bases are TGCGCCAGCAGCCAAGATGGGGGACTCTATTACTTC.

The V call is TRBV7-2, the J call TRBJ2-5, with 7 nucleotides matching TRBD2. Germline V gene sequence: CDR1 SGHTA, CDR2 FQGNSA. The CDR3 contains 16 residues. With V trimmed by 1 base and J by 2 bases, 7 bases remained unmatched. The CDR3 sequence: CASSLGLLAVQETQYF. CDR3 DNA: TGTGCCAGCAGCTTAGGTCTCCTAGCGGTACAAGAGACCCAGTACTTC.

The chain couples TRBV30 to TRBJ2-2; D may be TRBD2 (6 bases). In germline, CDR1 is GTSNPN, CDR2 SVGIG (reference sequence). V lost 1 base and J 4 bases, leaving 16 bases between the germline ends. The CDR3 extends over 16 amino acids. This CDR3 reads CAWSDSKRVPTGELFF. CDR3 in DNA: TGTGCCTGGAGTGACTCCAAGCGGGTCCCCACCGGGGAGCTGTTTTTT.

This sequence joins TRBV5-1 and TRBJ2-3; D possibly corresponds to TRBD2 (6 bases). V lost 4 bases, J lost 6 bases, and 21 bases lay in between. This CDR3 is 16 amino acids long. Germline values: CDR1 SGHRS, CDR2 YFSETQ. DNA for the CDR3: TGCGCCAGCAGCCCGGGGGACCCCCGGTCGTGGGATACGCAGTATTTT. It translates to CASSPGDPRSWDTQYF. Looking up the rest from reference TRBV5-1 and TRBJ2-3 gives the full variable domain: KAGVTQTPRYLIKTRGQQVTLSCSPISGHRSVSWYQQTPGQGLQFLFEYFSETQRNKGNFPGRFSGRQFSNSRSEMNVSTLELGDSALYLCASSPGDPRSWDTQYFGPGTRLTVL.

The chain recombines TRBV27 with TRBJ1-1; D is perhaps TRBD1 (5 bases). CDR1 is MNHEY and CDR2 is SMNVEV in the germline V gene (reference sequence). The germline V and J ends were trimmed by 5 bases and 3 bases, with 10 bases remaining between them. This CDR3 is 13 amino acids long. The CDR3 bases are TGTGCCAGCAGTCTCCAGGGATACACTGAAGCTTTCTTT. It codes for CASSLQGYTEAFF.

This clone has just one count. The chain couples TRBV27 to TRBJ1-1, with D possibly TRBD1 on 6 matching bases. Trimming stripped 5 bases from V and 4 bases from J, with 8 bases between. This CDR3 contains 12 residues. Germline loops: CDR1 MNHEY, CDR2 SMNVEV (reference sequence). The DNA of the CDR3 is TGTGCCAGCAGTCCCAGGGGCACTGAAGCTTTCTTT. Translating gives CASSPRGTEAFF.

The chain combines TRBV24-1 with TRBJ2-3; 7 nucleotides match TRBD2. CDR1 is KGHDR, CDR2 SFDVKD, per germline. J lost 0 bases, V lost 3 bases, and 11 bases had no gene match. The CDR3 runs to 18 residues. This CDR3 is CATSDPGRAGTSTDTQYF. The CDR3 bases are TGTGCCACCAGTGATCCAGGGAGGGCCGGGACTAGCACAGATACGCAGTATTTT.

The V gene is TRBV19, the J gene TRBJ2-5; TRBD2 might be the D (6 bases). The V and J ends lost 5 bases and 7 bases respectively, with 17 bases between them. Per germline, CDR1 LNHDA and CDR2 SQIVND (reference sequence). The CDR3 is 14 residues long. CDR3 residues: CASSQDRDSGTQYF. DNA for the CDR3: TGTGCCAGTAGTCAAGATCGGGACTCGGGGACCCAGTACTTC.

The table lists this clone with a few counts. This chain connects TRBV5-8 to TRBJ2-5; tentatively, D is TRBD1 (6 bases). Germline V lookup: CDR1 SGHTS, CDR2 YDEGEE. The CDR3 extends over 17 amino acids. V was shortened by 0 bases and J by 3 bases, with 18 bases between the two germline ends. The CDR3 DNA sequence: TGTGCCAGCAGCTTGGTAATGGACAGCTTTAGAAAAGAGACCCAGTACTTC. Amino acids: CASSLVMDSFRKETQYF.

V is TRBV24-1 and J is TRBJ2-3; a possible D gene is TRBD2 (7 bases). From germline, CDR1 is KGHDR and CDR2 SFDVKD. V lost 9 bases and J lost 6, with 21 bases in between. This CDR3 spans 15 amino acids. The CDR3 region is CATRPRGAGEDTQYF. Here the CDR3 DNA reads TGTGCCACCCGCCCCAGGGGCGCGGGAGAGGATACGCAGTATTTT.

This chain joins TRBV12-3 or TRBV12-4 and TRBJ1-5; no definite D call. V gave up 1 base and J gave up 4 bases, with 5 bases separating them. The CDR3 totals 13 residues. CDR3 sequence (DNA): TGTGCCAGCAGTTTAGAGCAAAATCAGCCCCAGCATTTT. Protein product: CASSLEQNQPQHF.

The chain carries TRBV11-3 and TRBJ2-3; tentatively, D is TRBD1 (5 bases). Trimming removed 5 bases from V and 4 bases from J, with 13 bases in between. This CDR3 is built from 14 residues. CDR1 and CDR2 from the germline V gene are SGHNT and YENEEA. CDR3 bases: TGTGCCAGCAGCCCCACAGTCAGGGCAGATACGCAGTATTTT. It yields the protein CASSPTVRADTQYF.

This clone was detected a few times. Here the CDR3 reads CASSLMVGNTGELFF. The CDR3 DNA follows: TGTGCCAGCAGCTTAATGGTCGGGAACACCGGGGAGCTGTTTTTT. J is TRBJ2-2 and V is TRBV7-3; no firm D call. V dropped 1 base and J dropped 1 base, with 7 bases sitting between them. Germline CDR1 SGHTA, CDR2 FQGTGA. The CDR3 totals 15 residues.